The entry below describes one T cell receptor beta chain. As yet, its antigen is unknown. Germline is not matched at one junction end, which may reflect a read error. The data derive from a study of read filtering for tumor transcriptome and immune sequencing. Study-level findings and limits: RNA-seq captured clonotypes less deeply and reliably than IR-seq.

Per the germline V gene, CDR1 is SNHLY and CDR2 is FYNNEI. CDR3 length: 12 amino acids. Molecular barcoded adaptors covering alpha/delta and beta/gamma chains were used on roughly 400 ng RNA. TCRdb reprocessed the reads with MiXCR, giving one entry per CDR3 protein. The sample has 35,000 to 50,000 distinct CDR3 sequences, about 12% seen once. The chain combines TRBV2 with TRBJ2-6; TRBD1 or TRBD2 may be the D gene (5 bases each). Specimen: a population of CD138-negative cells sorted from bone marrow. This TCR was recovered from a donor at least 40 years old with multiple myeloma. The CDR3 bases are TGTGCCAGCAGTTACGGGGCCAACGCCCTGACTTTC. Translation gives CASSYGANALTF.